One and the same sample provided the 9 T cell receptor beta chains below, sequenced in a study of blood T cell repertoires in COVID-19. Assay: immunoSEQ multiplex PCR; the TCRdb copy retains only in-frame clones and omits some. This repertoire shows a few hundred thousand clones, nearly 90% found once; its top ten account for roughly 2%. The material sequenced was peripheral blood. The origin of the receptors is a woman in her sixties or seventies with COVID-19, enrolled during active disease.

In this sample, this clone turned up a few times. The V gene is TRBV6-5, the J gene TRBJ2-2; the D is unclear. V lost 4 bases, J lost 2 bases, and 14 bases lay in between. Germline CDR1 and CDR2: MNHEY and SVGAGI. This CDR3 region has 16 residues. This chain's CDR3 is CASSFSTTRNTGELFF. CDR3 in DNA: TGTGCCAGCAGTTTCTCCACGACAAGAAACACCGGGGAGCTGTTTTTT.

J is TRBJ1-2 and V is TRBV28, with D possibly matching TRBD1 (6 bases). The germline V gene has CDR1 MDHEN and CDR2 SYDVKM. V shed 5 bases and J shed 0 bases, with 16 bases lying between them. This CDR3 spans 16 amino acids. CDR3 bases: TGTGCCAGCAGTCCACCGCTGGACAGATCTAACTATGGCTACACCTTC. It specifies CASSPPLDRSNYGYTF.

CDR3 in DNA: TGTGCCAGCAGTGGGGGCAGCTCCTACAATGAGCAGTTCTTC. This encodes CASSGGSSYNEQFF. J is TRBJ2-1 and V is TRBV2, with D possibly matching TRBD1 (5 bases). V was pared by 4 bases and J by 0 bases, with 7 bases between. Germline V gives CDR1 SNHLY, CDR2 FYNNEI. The CDR3 covers 14 residues.

The genes are TRBV9 and TRBJ2-1; D remains ambiguous. The CDR3 sequence is 15 residues long. From germline, CDR1 is SGDLS and CDR2 YYNGEE. Trimming removed 0 bases from V and 7 bases from J, with 14 bases in between. The CDR3 DNA follows: TGTGCCAGCAGCGTAGCACCCGAGTGGTCAAATGAGCAGTTCTTC. Protein product: CASSVAPEWSNEQFF.

The chain has TRBV5-8 and TRBJ2-7; 8 bases align to TRBD1. The CDR3 has 15 amino acids. The germline CDR1 and CDR2 sequences are SGHTS and YDEGEE. V lost 2 bases and J lost 4; bases outside the gene matches: 8. The CDR3 DNA is TGTGCCAGCAGCTTAGGACAGGGTGGTCGGTACGAGCAGTACTTC. Translating it yields CASSLGQGGRYEQYF.

The chain combines TRBV24-1 with TRBJ2-2, with a tentative D call TRBD1 (5 bases). Trimming left V 7 bases short and J 3 bases short, with 17 bases between. There are 16 residues in the CDR3. Germline V gene lookup returns CDR1 KGHDR and CDR2 SFDVKD. CDR3: CATSHGAVVDTGELFF. DNA of the CDR3: TGTGCCACCAGCCATGGGGCAGTGGTCGACACCGGGGAGCTGTTTTTT.

The V call is TRBV2, the J call TRBJ1-5; D not resolved. CDR3 size: 13 residues. V lost 7 bases and J 5 bases, leaving 12 bases between the germline ends. In germline, CDR1 is SNHLY, CDR2 FYNNEI. In DNA, the CDR3 is TGTGCCAGCAAGTCCTTACAGTATCAGCCCCAGCATTTT. Its protein is CASKSLQYQPQHF.

This sequence joins TRBV19 and TRBJ1-1; D ambiguous. The V end was cut by 6 bases, the J end by 2 bases, with 7 bases between. Looked up from germline, CDR1 is LNHDA and CDR2 is SQIVND (reference sequence). The CDR3 length is 12 residues. This chain's CDR3 is CASSTRNTEAFF. In nucleotides, the CDR3 is TGTGCCAGTAGCACACGTAACACTGAAGCTTTCTTT.

V usage is TRBV6-2 or TRBV6-3 and J usage is TRBJ2-1, with 7 bases aligning to TRBD1. CDR1 is MNHEY and CDR2 is SVGEGT in the germline V gene. The CDR3 extends over 14 amino acids. Trimming cost V 5 bases and J 6 bases; bases outside gene matches: 7. The CDR3 loop reads CASSRQGTGNEQFF. CDR3 DNA sequence: TGTGCCAGCAGTAGACAGGGTACGGGCAATGAGCAGTTCTTC.